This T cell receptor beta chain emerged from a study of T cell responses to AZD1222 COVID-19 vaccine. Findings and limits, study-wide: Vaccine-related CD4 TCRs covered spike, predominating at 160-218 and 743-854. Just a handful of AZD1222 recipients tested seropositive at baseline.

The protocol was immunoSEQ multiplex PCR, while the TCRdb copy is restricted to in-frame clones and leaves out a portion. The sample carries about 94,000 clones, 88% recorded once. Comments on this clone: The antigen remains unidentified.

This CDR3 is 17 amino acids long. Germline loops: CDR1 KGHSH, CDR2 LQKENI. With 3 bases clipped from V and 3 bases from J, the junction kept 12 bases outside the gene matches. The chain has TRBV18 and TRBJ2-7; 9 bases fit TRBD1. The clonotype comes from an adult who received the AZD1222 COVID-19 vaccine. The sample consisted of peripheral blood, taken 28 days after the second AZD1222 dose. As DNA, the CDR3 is TGTGCCAGCTCACCTATCGGATCGGGACAGGGCCTCTACGAGCAGTACTTC. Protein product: CASSPIGSGQGLYEQYF.